A single sample is the source of the 30 T cell receptor beta chains below, sequenced in a study of blood T cell repertoires in COVID-19. Generated by immunoSEQ multiplex PCR, the TCRdb table keeps only in-frame clones and is missing some. The sample lists about 61,000 clones; over 80% were seen once. The specimen was peripheral blood. Receptor source: a man in his 70s with acute or convalescent COVID-19.

J is TRBJ1-4 and V is TRBV28; D might be TRBD1 (6 bases). The CDR3 is made up of 15 amino acids. Looked up from germline, CDR1 is MDHEN and CDR2 is SYDVKM. Trimming cost V 2 bases and J 7 bases, with 14 bases left between them. In nucleotides, the CDR3 is TGTGCCAGCAGTTTAGCGGGGGCAAGGAGTGAAAAACTGTTTTTT. Encoded protein: CASSLAGARSEKLFF.

This rearrangement joins TRBV3-1 (or the pseudogene TRBV3-2) to TRBJ2-5; 12 bases are a match to TRBD2. This CDR3 region has 17 residues. Trimming removed 6 bases from V and 2 bases from J; junction bases left unmatched: 10. CDR1 is LGHDT, CDR2 YNNKEL, per germline (reference sequence). CDR3 sequence reads: CASSPRLAGASQETQYF. The CDR3 nucleotides are TGTGCCAGCAGTCCTCGACTAGCGGGGGCCTCACAAGAGACCCAGTACTTC.

The gene calls are TRBV5-1 and TRBJ2-1, with TRBD2 matching 9 bases. Germline V gives CDR1 SGHRS, CDR2 YFSETQ. This CDR3 has 16 amino acids. V lost 0 bases to trimming and J lost 6 bases; unmatched junction nucleotides: 7. The CDR3 sequence is CASSLVWTAGGNEQFF. CDR3 nucleotides: TGCGCCAGCAGCTTGGTTTGGACAGCGGGGGGCAATGAGCAGTTCTTC.

V gene TRBV18 combines with J gene TRBJ1-2; D is uncertain. Germline values: CDR1 KGHSH, CDR2 LQKENI. Deletions cut 5 bases from V and 0 bases from J, with 10 bases between. The CDR3 extends over 14 amino acids. The CDR3, as DNA: TGTGCCAGCTCATTGGCCACTACTAACTATGGCTACACCTTC. This translates into CASSLATTNYGYTF.

The rearrangement uses TRBV27 and TRBJ1-1, with 7 bases aligning to TRBD1. With 6 bases clipped from V and 4 bases from J, the junction kept 11 bases outside the gene matches. Germline V lookup: CDR1 MNHEY, CDR2 SMNVEV (reference sequence). The CDR3 has 15 residues. DNA of the CDR3: TGTGCCAGCAGCCCCCTGAGGGGGCTGGTCACTGAAGCTTTCTTT. Amino acid sequence: CASSPLRGLVTEAFF.

The chain links TRBV2 to TRBJ1-2, with 10 bases matching TRBD1. After removal of 7 bases from V and 5 bases from J, the junction contained 10 bases not matched to a gene. Germline assignment: CDR1 SNHLY and CDR2 FYNNEI. This CDR3 contains 15 residues. CDR3 nucleotide sequence: TGTGCCAGCACTCCTTGGACAGGGGGGCAGTATGGCTACACCTTC. Translated, it gives CASTPWTGGQYGYTF. The full variable domain, its missing parts supplied by reference TRBV2 and TRBJ1-2, is EPEVTQTPSHQVTQMGQEVILRCVPISNHLYFYWYRQILGQKVEFLVSFYNNEISEKSEIFDDQFSVERPDGSNFTLKIRSTKLEDSAMYFCASTPWTGGQYGYTFGSGTRLTVV.

V and J are TRBV7-9 and TRBJ2-1; 7 positions agree with TRBD1. The ends lost 5 bases at V and 7 bases at J; junction bases unmatched: 8. The CDR3 consists of 14 residues. The germline V gene encodes CDR1 SEHNR and CDR2 FQNEAQ (reference sequence). CDR3 sequence: CASSPKGAKNEQFF. The CDR3 DNA reads as TGTGCCAGCAGCCCAAAGGGGGCTAAAAATGAGCAGTTCTTC. The variable domain in full, completed from reference TRBV7-9 and TRBJ2-1, reads DTGVSQNPRHKITKRGQNVTFRCDPISEHNRLYWYRQTLGQGPEFLTYFQNEAQLEKSRLLSDRFSAERPKGSFSTLEIQRTEQGDSAMYLCASSPKGAKNEQFFGPGTRLTVL.

The chain couples TRBV9 to TRBJ1-2; maybe TRBD1 (6 bases). With 4 bases removed from V and 4 bases from J, the gap between germline ends came to 17 bases. The CDR3 is made up of 15 amino acids. Germline V gene lookup returns CDR1 SGDLS and CDR2 YYNGEE. The CDR3, as DNA: TGTGCCAGCAGCCCACAGGGAGGGGGAGTCTATGGCTACACCTTC. It yields the protein CASSPQGGGVYGYTF.

This rearrangement joins TRBV3-1 (or the pseudogene TRBV3-2) to TRBJ2-1; 7 nucleotides align to TRBD1. This CDR3 has 15 amino acids. The junction had 6 bases not matched to a gene; V was cut back by 5 bases and J by 2 bases. Germline lookup yields CDR1 LGHDT and CDR2 YNNKEL (reference sequence). CDR3 residues: CASSIRDRAYNEQFF. CDR3 DNA sequence: TGTGCCAGCAGCATCCGCGACAGGGCCTACAATGAGCAGTTCTTC.

The chain couples TRBV4-1 to TRBJ2-3; 9 nucleotides match TRBD2. Per the germline V gene, CDR1 is MGHRA and CDR2 is YSYEKL. Trimming took 0 bases from V and 0 from J; bases not matched to a gene: 10. The CDR3 extends over 19 amino acids. Here the CDR3 reads CASSQDGAAGGRSTDTQYF. In DNA form, the CDR3 reads TGCGCCAGCAGCCAAGATGGGGCAGCGGGGGGACGGAGCACAGATACGCAGTATTTT.

Turning to this clone: Relative to the germline gene, one junction end is altered; a read error may explain this. The J gene is TRBJ2-5, the V gene TRBV5-6, with TRBD2 identical over 9 bases. This CDR3 contains 15 residues. Germline assignment: CDR1 SGHDT and CDR2 YYEEEE. The CDR3: CASRSLAGFQEAQYF. CDR3 DNA: TGTGCCAGCAGGTCTCTAGCGGGGTTCCAAGAGGCCCAGTACTTC.

The table lists this clone with a few counts. The V call is TRBV11-3, the J call TRBJ2-5; perhaps TRBD2 as D (5 bases). This CDR3 has 15 amino acids. The V and J ends lost 5 bases and 3 bases respectively, with 16 bases between them. Germline values: CDR1 SGHNT, CDR2 YENEEA. For the CDR3, the DNA is TGTGCCAGCAGCCGCCGGGGTGGGCCCAAAGAGACCCAGTACTTC. Amino acids: CASSRRGGPKETQYF.

This clone occurred once. The chain recombines TRBV5-6 with TRBJ2-6; D may be TRBD1 (7 bases). Germline CDR1 and CDR2: SGHDT and YYEEEE. There are 16 residues in the CDR3. The V gene lost 9 bases and the J gene lost 3 bases, with 19 bases spanning the gap. CDR3 protein: CATRRGPPFGANVLTF. In nucleotides, the CDR3 is TGTGCCACTAGGAGGGGGCCTCCCTTTGGGGCCAACGTCCTGACTTTC. The full variable domain, its missing parts supplied by reference TRBV5-6 and TRBJ2-6, is DAGVTQSPTHLIKTRGQQVTLRCSPKSGHDTVSWYQQALGQGPQFIFQYYEEEERQRGNFPDRFSGHQFPNYSSELNVNALLLGDSALYLCATRRGPPFGANVLTFGAGSRLTVL.

The genes are TRBV6-4 and TRBJ2-2; 9 bases align to TRBD2. Trimming at V came to 6 bases and at J to 3 bases, leaving 2 bases not matched to a gene. Per germline, CDR1 MRHNA and CDR2 SNTAGT. The CDR3 runs 14 residues. CDR3 DNA: TGTGCCAGCAGCCTAGCGGGACACACCGGGGAGCTGTTTTTT. Translated, it gives CASSLAGHTGELFF.

The chain is built from TRBV7-2 and TRBJ1-1; weak D call: TRBD1 (6 bases). Trimming left V 2 bases short and J 5 bases short, with 12 bases between. The CDR3 loop spans 14 amino acids. In germline, CDR1 is SGHTA, CDR2 FQGNSA. CDR3 nucleotides: TGTGCCAGCAGCTTATATACAGGGTTGACTGAAGCTTTCTTT. This gives the protein CASSLYTGLTEAFF.

The V gene is TRBV29-1, the J gene TRBJ1-3, with 9 bases matching TRBD1. V gave up 7 bases and J gave up 0 bases; unmatched junction bases: 7. Germline values: CDR1 SQVTM, CDR2 ANQGSEA. The CDR3 extends over 15 amino acids. CDR3 sequence (DNA): TGCAGCGCCCCGGACAGGGGACACTCTGGAAACACCATATATTTT. Its translation: CSAPDRGHSGNTIYF.

This clone turned up a few times. The chain links TRBV3-1 (or the pseudogene TRBV3-2) to TRBJ2-5; unclear D gene. The germline V gene encodes CDR1 LGHDT and CDR2 YNNKEL (reference sequence). The CDR3 has 12 residues. Trimming pared 1 base from V and 5 bases from J, leaving 5 bases between. CDR3 in amino acids: CASSQARETQYF. In DNA, the CDR3 is TGTGCCAGCAGCCAAGCCCGGGAGACCCAGTACTTC.

This rearrangement joins TRBV15 to TRBJ2-1; 8 nucleotides align to TRBD2. The CDR3 covers 15 residues. The germline V gene has CDR1 LNHNV and CDR2 YYDKDF (reference sequence). Trimming at V came to 4 bases and at J to 5 bases, leaving 7 bases not matched to a gene. The CDR3 DNA reads as TGTGCCACCAGCACCGGGCCGGGGGGGGACAATGAGCAGTTCTTC. It translates to CATSTGPGGDNEQFF.

In this sample, this clone turned up a few times. The chain combines TRBV6-1 with TRBJ1-6, with 7 nucleotides matching TRBD1. The germline V gene encodes CDR1 MNHNS and CDR2 SASEGT. The CDR3 extends over 17 amino acids. V trimming: 2 bases; J trimming: 7 bases; junction bases outside the gene matches: 11. This CDR3 is CASSEPSVQGYNSPLHF. The CDR3 DNA is TGTGCCAGCAGTGAACCCTCCGTACAGGGGTACAATTCACCCCTCCACTTT.

The CDR3 region has the DNA TGTGCCAGCAGCTTGGCCACTAGCGGGGGGGAAGAGACCCAGTACTTC. It yields the protein CASSLATSGGEETQYF. The chain recombines TRBV5-4 with TRBJ2-5; 13 bases are shared with TRBD2. Per the germline V gene, CDR1 is SGHNT and CDR2 is YYREEE (reference sequence). The length of the CDR3 is 16 residues. The V and J ends lost 0 bases and 3 bases, in that order; junction bases with no gene match: 2.

The rearrangement links TRBV5-4 to TRBJ2-3, with a weak D call TRBD1 (5 bases). The germline gives CDR1 SGHNT, CDR2 YYREEE (reference sequence). V was pared by 4 bases and J by 1 base, with 13 bases between. This CDR3 region has 15 residues. The CDR3 nucleotides read TGTGCCAGCAGCCTCCGACAGAAAGGCACAGATACGCAGTATTTT. It translates to CASSLRQKGTDTQYF. Full variable domain (remainder filled in from reference TRBV5-4 and TRBJ2-3): ETGVTQSPTHLIKTRGQQVTLRCSSQSGHNTVSWYQQALGQGPQFIFQYYREEENGRGNFPPRFSGLQFPNYSSELNVNALELDDSALYLCASSLRQKGTDTQYFGPGTRLTVL.

This rearrangement joins TRBV12-3 or TRBV12-4 to TRBJ2-7; 7 bases fit TRBD1. Trimming at V came to 6 bases and at J to 7 bases, leaving 6 bases not matched to a gene. The CDR3 length is 12 residues. CDR3 loop: CASSLQGLEQYF. The CDR3 DNA reads TGTGCCAGCAGCCTACAGGGGTTGGAGCAGTACTTC.

The chain has TRBV2 and TRBJ1-3, with D hard to call. With 3 bases removed from V and 4 bases from J, the gap between germline ends came to 13 bases. Germline V gene lookup returns CDR1 SNHLY and CDR2 FYNNEI. CDR3 length: 15 residues. CDR3 nucleotides: TGTGCCAGCAGTGATCCCGGGGTCTTCGGAAACACCATATATTTT. Residues: CASSDPGVFGNTIYF.

V and J are TRBV6-5 and TRBJ1-2, with 7 bases fitting TRBD1. Germline trimming cut 7 bases from V and 4 bases from J; bases unmatched to any gene: 6. There are 13 residues in the CDR3. Germline CDR1 is MNHEY and CDR2 is SVGAGI. The CDR3 DNA reads as TGTGCCAGCACCGGGACAGCCATCTATGGCTACACCTTC. This translates into CASTGTAIYGYTF.

This chain connects TRBV2 to TRBJ1-6; TRBD1 is a possible D gene (6 bases). CDR1 and CDR2 from the germline V gene are SNHLY and FYNNEI. The CDR3 extends over 15 amino acids. Trimming cost V 7 bases and J 4 bases, with 14 bases left between them. CDR3 nucleotide sequence: TGTGCCAGCATCGTGGGAGGGGGTTATAATTCACCCCTCCACTTT. It encodes CASIVGGGYNSPLHF.

This rearrangement joins TRBV9 to TRBJ2-2, with D possibly being TRBD2 (5 bases). The germline V gene has CDR1 SGDLS and CDR2 YYNGEE. The V end lost 3 bases, the J end lost 3 bases, and 9 bases lay between the germline ends. The CDR3 covers 14 residues. The CDR3: CASSARTYTGELFF. For the CDR3, the DNA is TGTGCCAGCAGCGCGCGGACTTACACCGGGGAGCTGTTTTTT. The entire variable domain, with the rest obtained from reference TRBV9 and TRBJ2-2, is as follows: DSGVTQTPKHLITATGQRVTLRCSPRSGDLSVYWYQQSLDQGLQFLIQYYNGEERAKGNILERFSAQQFPDLHSELNLSSLELGDSALYFCASSARTYTGELFFGEGSRLTVL.

The chain couples TRBV28 to TRBJ1-6, with D maybe TRBD1 (5 bases). The V end was cut by 11 bases, the J end by 8 bases, with 19 bases between. The CDR3 contains 14 residues. Per the germline V gene, CDR1 is MDHEN and CDR2 is SYDVKM. CDR3 sequence (DNA): TGTGCCGTCAGGGTAGGGCAGGGTCATTCACCCCTCCACTTT. It yields the protein CAVRVGQGHSPLHF.

The chain uses TRBV2 and TRBJ2-5; the match to TRBD2 covers 7 bases. CDR3 length: 14 residues. The trim removed 6 bases at V and 7 bases at J, leaving 11 bases unmatched. The germline CDR1 and CDR2 sequences are SNHLY and FYNNEI. CDR3: CASRGGGYPSTQYF. CDR3 bases: TGTGCCAGCAGGGGGGGAGGGTACCCCTCGACCCAGTACTTC. The variable domain in full, completed from reference TRBV2 and TRBJ2-5, reads EPEVTQTPSHQVTQMGQEVILRCVPISNHLYFYWYRQILGQKVEFLVSFYNNEISEKSEIFDDQFSVERPDGSNFTLKIRSTKLEDSAMYFCASRGGGYPSTQYFGPGTRLLVL.

The chain recombines TRBV11-2 with TRBJ1-2; no definite D call. CDR1 and CDR2 (germline): SGHAT, FQNNGV. This CDR3 spans 12 amino acids. The V end lost 2 bases, the J end lost 6 bases, and 7 bases lay between the germline ends. This CDR3 reads CASSLFSNGYTF. CDR3 bases: TGTGCCAGCAGCTTATTTAGCAATGGCTACACCTTC.

J is TRBJ1-4 and V is TRBV2, with a possible D match to TRBD1 (5 bases). Germline V gene lookup returns CDR1 SNHLY and CDR2 FYNNEI. This CDR3 is built from 16 residues. V was cut by 4 bases and J by 3 bases, with 15 bases left in between. CDR3 nucleotides: TGTGCCAGCAGTGTCCAGGGTGGTGCGTCTAATGAAAAACTGTTTTTT. Encoded protein: CASSVQGGASNEKLFF.